These 17 T cell receptor beta chains share one sample of origin, sequenced in a study of glioma-infiltrating T cells after dendritic cell vaccination. Time point here: after dendritic cell vaccination, including at tumor progression/relapse. Sequencing was performed with immunoSEQ multiplex PCR; in TCRdb, only in-frame clones are kept and a portion is missing. The repertoire holds about 76,000 clones, around 87% seen once, with 2% to 2.5% in the top ten. The sequencing used blood, collected after dendritic cell vaccination. The receptor source for this set is a human donor with glioblastoma.

The chain combines TRBV9 with TRBJ1-2, with D hard to call. Trimming took off 4 bases at V and 8 bases at J, with 15 bases between the two ends. The CDR3 contains 13 residues. From germline, CDR1 is SGDLS and CDR2 YYNGEE. As DNA, the CDR3 is TGTGCCAGCAGCCGTACAGATTACCAAGGCTACACCTTC. It specifies CASSRTDYQGYTF.

V is TRBV6-5 and J is TRBJ2-2; the D gene is possibly TRBD2 (5 bases). Germline-derived CDR1 and CDR2 are MNHEY and SVGAGI. The V gene lost 4 bases and the J gene lost 2 bases, with 11 bases spanning the gap. CDR3 size: 15 residues. The CDR3, as DNA: TGTGCCAGCAGTTTCGTCGGACTTAACACCGGGGAGCTGTTTTTT. This codes for CASSFVGLNTGELFF.

This rearrangement joins TRBV14 to TRBJ2-5; D is uncertain. Germline loops: CDR1 SGHDN, CDR2 FVKESK. This CDR3 contains 12 residues. V lost 0 bases to trimming and J lost 5 bases, with 4 bases between them. The CDR3 sequence is CASSQEGETQYF. The CDR3 region has the DNA TGTGCCAGCAGCCAAGAGGGCGAGACCCAGTACTTC.

The chain joins TRBV2 to TRBJ2-3; possible D gene TRBD2, 6 bases. The germline V and J ends were trimmed by 7 bases and 5 bases, with 13 bases remaining between them. This CDR3 region has 13 residues. Germline V gene lookup returns CDR1 SNHLY and CDR2 FYNNEI. The CDR3 nucleotides read TGTGCCAGCAACGACGGGCGGGGAGATACGCAGTATTTT. Translated, it gives CASNDGRGDTQYF.

The gene calls are TRBV7-8 and TRBJ2-7; 9 bases match TRBD1. The CDR3 length is 14 residues. CDR1 and CDR2 from the germline V gene are SGHVS and FQNEAQ. The V segment lost 6 bases and the J segment 6 bases; nucleotides outside the gene matches: 9. CDR3 coding DNA: TGTGCCAGCAGATACAGGGGGCAAGTCGGCGAGCAGTACTTC. This codes for CASRYRGQVGEQYF.

This rearrangement joins TRBV9 to TRBJ1-1; the match to TRBD1 covers 9 bases. Germline loops: CDR1 SGDLS, CDR2 YYNGEE. The CDR3 totals 14 residues. The V gene end was trimmed by 3 bases and the J gene end by 5 bases; junction bases not matched to a gene: 5. CDR3 DNA sequence: TGTGCCAGCAGCGCGGGACAGGGTACGACTGAAGCTTTCTTT. This gives the protein CASSAGQGTTEAFF.

The chain combines TRBV4-1 with TRBJ2-5; 9 bases match TRBD2. The CDR3 is 17 residues long. V was clipped by 1 base and J by 5 bases; unmatched bases: 11. Germline values: CDR1 MGHRA, CDR2 YSYEKL. The CDR3 here is CASSQAYVASGVETQYF. The CDR3 nucleotides are TGCGCCAGCAGCCAAGCGTACGTGGCTAGCGGGGTGGAGACCCAGTACTTC.

This chain uses TRBV7-8 with TRBJ1-1; D is possibly TRBD1 (5 bases). Trimming cost V 1 base and J 7 bases, with 10 bases left between them. Germline V gene sequence: CDR1 SGHVS, CDR2 FQNEAQ. The CDR3 length is 13 residues. The CDR3 bases are TGTGCCAGCAGCTTAGGACGGGGGAGTGAAGCTTTCTTT. Translating gives CASSLGRGSEAFF.

This sequence joins TRBV19 and TRBJ2-7; maybe TRBD2 (6 bases). The germline V gene encodes CDR1 LNHDA and CDR2 SQIVND (reference sequence). Trimming removed 3 bases from V and 3 bases from J, with 9 bases in between. The length of the CDR3 is 13 residues. DNA for the CDR3: TGTGCCAGTAGTATGGTGGAGGGCTACGAGCAGTACTTC. Translation gives CASSMVEGYEQYF.

The gene calls are TRBV27 and TRBJ1-2; possibly TRBD1 for D (5 bases). Germline-derived CDR1 and CDR2 are MNHEY and SMNVEV (reference sequence). Deletions cut 1 base from V and 3 bases from J, with 12 bases between. CDR3 length: 15 amino acids. The CDR3 spells CASSLYQGLDYGYTF. The CDR3 nucleotides are TGTGCCAGCAGTTTATATCAGGGTTTGGACTATGGCTACACCTTC.

The chain joins TRBV5-1 to TRBJ2-1; 11 bases line up with TRBD2. J was trimmed by 1 base and V by 3 bases; bases with no gene match: 12. The CDR3 covers 19 residues. CDR1 and CDR2 from the germline V gene are SGHRS and YFSETQ. CDR3 sequence reads: CASSSRPLAGENSYNEQFF. The CDR3 coding sequence is TGCGCCAGCAGCTCGAGGCCACTAGCGGGAGAGAATTCCTACAATGAGCAGTTCTTC. The full variable domain, rest sourced from reference TRBV5-1 and TRBJ2-1, is KAGVTQTPRYLIKTRGQQVTLSCSPISGHRSVSWYQQTPGQGLQFLFEYFSETQRNKGNFPGRFSGRQFSNSRSEMNVSTLELGDSALYLCASSSRPLAGENSYNEQFFGPGTRLTVL.

V is TRBV5-8 and J is TRBJ1-2; possible D gene TRBD1, 5 bases. Germline V gene lookup returns CDR1 SGHTS and CDR2 YDEGEE. V dropped 0 bases and J dropped 4 bases, with 16 bases sitting between them. This CDR3 region has 16 residues. The CDR3 loop reads CASSLGWGAEFYGYTF. CDR3 bases: TGTGCCAGCAGCTTGGGTTGGGGCGCCGAGTTCTATGGCTACACCTTC.

The chain couples TRBV20-1 to TRBJ1-1; TRBD1 agrees at 8 bases. The CDR3 is 10 amino acids. In germline, CDR1 is DFQATT, CDR2 SNEGSKA (reference sequence). V dropped 6 bases and J dropped 10; count of bases not matched to a gene: 4. The CDR3 sequence: CSALTGGAFF. The CDR3 nucleotides read TGCAGTGCACTAACAGGGGGAGCTTTCTTT.

The J gene is TRBJ2-5, the V gene TRBV7-2, with 7 bases matching TRBD1. Germline CDR1 is SGHTA and CDR2 is FQGNSA. V gave up 5 bases and J gave up 5 bases; unmatched junction bases: 11. This CDR3 contains 15 residues. The CDR3 DNA follows: TGTGCCAGCAGCCGTATGACAGGGTGGGGGGAGACCCAGTACTTC. This gives the protein CASSRMTGWGETQYF.

This chain links TRBV12-5 with TRBJ2-7; D possibly corresponds to TRBD1 (6 bases). The CDR3 sequence is 17 residues long. V lost 5 bases and J 3 bases, leaving 23 bases between the germline ends. Per germline, CDR1 LGHNT and CDR2 FRNRAP. CDR3 coding DNA: TGTGCTAGTGGTCCCCCCCCCGGCAGGGGCCGACTCTACGAGCAGTACTTC. It translates to CASGPPPGRGRLYEQYF.

This clone showed up just once. The chain links TRBV9 to TRBJ2-1; TRBD2 aligns across 8 bases. Trimming cost V 5 bases and J 4 bases; bases outside gene matches: 8. CDR1 is SGDLS and CDR2 is YYNGEE in the germline V gene. The CDR3 consists of 15 residues. The CDR3 sequence is CASSLGGGRYNEQFF. The CDR3 coding sequence is TGTGCCAGCAGTCTCGGCGGGGGGAGGTACAATGAGCAGTTCTTC.

V gene TRBV14 combines with J gene TRBJ1-3; weak D call: TRBD1 (6 bases). The CDR3 length is 15 residues. Trimming removed 3 bases at V and 0 bases at J, with 9 bases between. From germline, CDR1 is SGHDN and CDR2 FVKESK. CDR3 DNA: TGTGCCAGCAGCCAGGGGGCCCACTCTGGAAACACCATATATTTT. This translates into CASSQGAHSGNTIYF.